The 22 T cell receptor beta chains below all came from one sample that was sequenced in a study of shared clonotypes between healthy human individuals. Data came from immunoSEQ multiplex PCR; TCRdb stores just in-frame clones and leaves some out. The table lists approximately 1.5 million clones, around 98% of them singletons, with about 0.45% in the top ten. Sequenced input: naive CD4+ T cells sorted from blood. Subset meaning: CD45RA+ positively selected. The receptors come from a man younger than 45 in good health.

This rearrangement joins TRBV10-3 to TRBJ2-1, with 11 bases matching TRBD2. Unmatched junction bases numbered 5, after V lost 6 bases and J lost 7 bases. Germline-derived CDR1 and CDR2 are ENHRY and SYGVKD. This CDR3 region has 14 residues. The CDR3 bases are TGTGCCATCAGCCCGGGACTAGCGGTTAATGAGCAGTTCTTC. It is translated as CAISPGLAVNEQFF.

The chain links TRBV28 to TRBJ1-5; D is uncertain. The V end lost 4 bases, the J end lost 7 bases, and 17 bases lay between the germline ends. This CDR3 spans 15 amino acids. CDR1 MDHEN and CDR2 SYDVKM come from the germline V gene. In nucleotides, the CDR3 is TGTGCCAGCAGTTCGTCGACCCCTTTCGGCCAGCCCCAGCATTTT. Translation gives CASSSSTPFGQPQHF. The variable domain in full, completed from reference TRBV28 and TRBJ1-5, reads DVKVTQSSRYLVKRTGEKVFLECVQDMDHENMFWYRQDPGLGLRLIYFSYDVKMKEKGDIPEGYSVSREKKERFSLILESASTNQTSMYLCASSSSTPFGQPQHFGDGTRLSIL.

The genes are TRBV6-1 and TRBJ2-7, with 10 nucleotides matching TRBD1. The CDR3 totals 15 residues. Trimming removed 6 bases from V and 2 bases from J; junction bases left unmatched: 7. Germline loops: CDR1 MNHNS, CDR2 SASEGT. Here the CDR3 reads CASSVGTGATYEQYF. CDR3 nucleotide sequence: TGTGCCAGCAGCGTCGGGACAGGGGCCACCTACGAGCAGTACTTC.

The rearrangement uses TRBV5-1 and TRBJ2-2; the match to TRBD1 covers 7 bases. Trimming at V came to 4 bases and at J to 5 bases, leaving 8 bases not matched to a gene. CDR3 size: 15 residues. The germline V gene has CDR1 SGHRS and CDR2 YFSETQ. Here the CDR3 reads CASSRLGTETGELFF. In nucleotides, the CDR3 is TGCGCCAGCAGCCGCCTCGGGACAGAGACCGGGGAGCTGTTTTTT.

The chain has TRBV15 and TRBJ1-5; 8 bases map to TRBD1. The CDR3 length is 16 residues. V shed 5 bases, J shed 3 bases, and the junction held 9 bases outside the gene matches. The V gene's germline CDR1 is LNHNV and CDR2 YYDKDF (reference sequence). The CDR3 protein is CATSGDRGQLNQPQHF. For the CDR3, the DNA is TGTGCCACCAGCGGTGACAGGGGCCAACTCAATCAGCCCCAGCATTTT.

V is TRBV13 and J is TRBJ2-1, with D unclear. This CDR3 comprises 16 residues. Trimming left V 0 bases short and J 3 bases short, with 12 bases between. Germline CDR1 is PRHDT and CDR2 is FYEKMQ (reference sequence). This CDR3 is CASSLGTTEFYNEQFF. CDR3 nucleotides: TGTGCCAGCAGCTTAGGCACGACGGAGTTCTACAATGAGCAGTTCTTC.

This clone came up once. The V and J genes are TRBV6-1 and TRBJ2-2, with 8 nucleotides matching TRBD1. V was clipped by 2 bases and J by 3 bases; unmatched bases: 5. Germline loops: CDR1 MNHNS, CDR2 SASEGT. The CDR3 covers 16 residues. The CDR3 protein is CASSERQGIYTGELFF. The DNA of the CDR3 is TGTGCCAGCAGTGAACGACAGGGGATCTACACCGGGGAGCTGTTTTTT.

CDR3 region: CASSTQQGLFNQPQHF. CDR3 DNA: TGTGCCAGTAGTACACAACAGGGGTTATTCAATCAGCCCCAGCATTTT. The chain joins TRBV19 to TRBJ1-5; 7 bases map to TRBD1. V was pared by 4 bases and J by 3 bases, with 9 bases of the junction left unmatched. CDR3 length equals 16 residues. Germline V gene data show CDR1 as LNHDA and CDR2 as SQIVND (reference sequence).

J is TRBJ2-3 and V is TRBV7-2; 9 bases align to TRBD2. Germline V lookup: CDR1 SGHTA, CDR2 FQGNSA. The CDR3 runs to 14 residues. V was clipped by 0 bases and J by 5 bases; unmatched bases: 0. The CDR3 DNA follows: TGTGCCAGCAGCTTAGCTAGCGGGAGAGATACGCAGTATTTT. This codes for CASSLASGRDTQYF.

CDR3 region: CASSIPGGVTDTQYF. The CDR3 DNA follows: TGTGCCAGTTCCATACCCGGAGGGGTCACAGATACGCAGTATTTT. The chain joins TRBV19 to TRBJ2-3; perhaps TRBD2 as D (6 bases). Germline CDR1 and CDR2: LNHDA and SQIVND (reference sequence). V lost 8 bases and J 2 bases, leaving 17 bases between the germline ends. CDR3 size: 15 residues. Complete variable domain (other parts from reference TRBV19 and TRBJ2-3): DGGITQSPKYLFRKEGQNVTLSCEQNLNHDAMYWYRQDPGQGLRLIYYSQIVNDFQKGDIAEGYSVSREKKESFPLTVTSAQKNPTAFYLCASSIPGGVTDTQYFGPGTRLTVL.

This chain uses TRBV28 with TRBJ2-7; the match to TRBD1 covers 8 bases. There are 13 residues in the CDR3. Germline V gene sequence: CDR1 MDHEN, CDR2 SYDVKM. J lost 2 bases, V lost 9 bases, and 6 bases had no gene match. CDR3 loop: CASRTGIAYEQYF. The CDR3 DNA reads TGTGCCAGTAGGACAGGGATTGCCTACGAGCAGTACTTC.

The CDR3: CASSFWVNTEAFF. The DNA of the CDR3 is TGTGCCAGCAGCTTCTGGGTGAACACTGAAGCTTTCTTT. The V and J genes are TRBV7-2 and TRBJ1-1; no clear D gene. The CDR3 has 13 amino acids. CDR1 and CDR2 (germline): SGHTA, FQGNSA. V gave up 3 bases and J gave up 0 bases, with 5 bases separating them.

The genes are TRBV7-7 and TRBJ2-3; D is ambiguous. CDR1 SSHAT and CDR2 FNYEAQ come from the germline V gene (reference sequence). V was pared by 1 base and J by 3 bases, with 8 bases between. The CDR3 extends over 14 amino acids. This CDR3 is CASSLVGLTDTQYF. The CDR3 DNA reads TGTGCCAGCAGCTTAGTTGGCCTAACAGATACGCAGTATTTT. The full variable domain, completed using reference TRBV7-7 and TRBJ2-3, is GAGVSQSPRYKVTKRGQDVTLRCDPISSHATLYWYQQALGQGPEFLTYFNYEAQPDKSGLPSDRFSAERPEGSISTLTIQRTEQRDSAMYRCASSLVGLTDTQYFGPGTRLTVL.

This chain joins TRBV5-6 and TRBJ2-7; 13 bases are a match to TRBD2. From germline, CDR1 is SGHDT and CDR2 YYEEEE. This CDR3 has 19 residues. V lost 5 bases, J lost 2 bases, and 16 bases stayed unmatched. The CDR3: CASRTGTSGIGVPTYEQYF. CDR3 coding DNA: TGTGCCAGCAGGACCGGGACTAGCGGGATCGGGGTACCAACCTACGAGCAGTACTTC.

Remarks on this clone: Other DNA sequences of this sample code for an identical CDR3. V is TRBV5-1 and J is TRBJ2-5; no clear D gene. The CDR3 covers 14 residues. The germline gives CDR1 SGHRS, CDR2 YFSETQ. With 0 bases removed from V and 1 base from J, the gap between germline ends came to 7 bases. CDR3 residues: CASSLVGSQETQYF. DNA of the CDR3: TGCGCCAGCAGCTTGGTAGGCAGCCAAGAGACCCAGTACTTC. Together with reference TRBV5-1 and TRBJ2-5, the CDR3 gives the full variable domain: KAGVTQTPRYLIKTRGQQVTLSCSPISGHRSVSWYQQTPGQGLQFLFEYFSETQRNKGNFPGRFSGRQFSNSRSEMNVSTLELGDSALYLCASSLVGSQETQYFGPGTRLLVL.

CDR3 coding DNA: TGTGCCAGCAGTGTCCGGGCGAGCCGGGCGTCTGACTTAGCCCGTTACGAGCAGTACTTC. Translating gives CASSVRASRASDLARYEQYF. The chain joins TRBV6-1 to TRBJ2-7; unclear D gene. The V end was cut by 4 bases, the J end by 4 bases, with 32 bases between. The CDR3 spans 20 residues. Germline V CDR1 and CDR2: MNHNS, SASEGT.

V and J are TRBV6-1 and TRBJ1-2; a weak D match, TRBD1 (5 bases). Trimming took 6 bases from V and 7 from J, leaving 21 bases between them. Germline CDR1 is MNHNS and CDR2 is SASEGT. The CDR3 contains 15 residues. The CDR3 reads CASSGRDGAILGYTF. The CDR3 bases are TGTGCCAGCAGCGGTCGGGACGGAGCTATCCTTGGCTACACCTTC.

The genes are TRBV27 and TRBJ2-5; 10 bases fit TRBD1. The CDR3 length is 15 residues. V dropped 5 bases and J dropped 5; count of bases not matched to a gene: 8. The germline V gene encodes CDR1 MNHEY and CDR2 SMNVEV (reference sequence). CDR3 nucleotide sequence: TGTGCCAGCAGTCCCCAGGACAGGGGGATGGAGACCCAGTACTTC. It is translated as CASSPQDRGMETQYF.

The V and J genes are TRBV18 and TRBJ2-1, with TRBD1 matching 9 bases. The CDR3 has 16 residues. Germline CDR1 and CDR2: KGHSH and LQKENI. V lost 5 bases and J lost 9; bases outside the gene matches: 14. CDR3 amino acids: CASSLKAGTGLREQFF. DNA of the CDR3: TGTGCCAGCTCATTAAAGGCCGGGACAGGGCTGCGTGAGCAGTTCTTC.

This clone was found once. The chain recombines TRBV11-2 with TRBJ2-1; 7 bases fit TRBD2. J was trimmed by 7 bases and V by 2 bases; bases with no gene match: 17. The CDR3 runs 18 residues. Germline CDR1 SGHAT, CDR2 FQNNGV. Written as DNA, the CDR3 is TGTGCCAGCAGCTTAAAAGTCGGTGGGAGGGTAAATCGAAATGAGCAGTTCTTC. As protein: CASSLKVGGRVNRNEQFF.

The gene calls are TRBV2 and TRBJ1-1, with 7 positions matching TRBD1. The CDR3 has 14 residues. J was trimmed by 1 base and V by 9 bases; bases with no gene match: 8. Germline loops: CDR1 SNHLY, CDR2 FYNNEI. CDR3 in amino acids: CASFKGDRNTEAFF. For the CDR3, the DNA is TGTGCCAGTTTTAAGGGGGACAGGAACACTGAAGCTTTCTTT.

The CDR3 protein is CASSLEGGPNQPQHF. Here the CDR3 DNA reads TGCGCCAGCAGCTTGGAAGGTGGGCCCAATCAGCCCCAGCATTTT. The gene calls are TRBV5-1 and TRBJ1-5; D is unresolved. The CDR3 length is 15 residues. Trimming removed 0 bases from V and 3 bases from J, with 10 bases in between. Germline V gene lookup returns CDR1 SGHRS and CDR2 YFSETQ.